This T cell receptor beta chain was sequenced during a study of T cells in Graves' hyperthyroidism and ophthalmopathy. With regard to this clonotype: No antigen is known for it.

It was uncontrolled infection, other autoimmune disease, pregnancy or lactation that excluded patients. Diagnosis relied on clinical symptoms, serum thyroxine and TRAb, thyroid ultrasound and orbital computed tomography. Trimming took off 4 bases at V and 6 bases at J, with 10 bases between the two ends. The CDR3 runs 13 residues. Notes on the study in general: Blood also contained most expanded thyroid clonotypes above 0.001.

What was amplified from RNA transcripts were TCR beta CDR3 regions. HTBI primers were used for first-round RT-PCR of the TCR CDR3. TCRdb reprocessed the multiplex PCR reads with MiXCR, giving one entry per CDR3 protein. The table lists 490,000 or so distinct CDR3 sequences, about 20% of them singletons. The origin of this receptor is a man aged 40-55 years with Graves' ophthalmopathy. This sequence joins TRBV12-3 or TRBV12-4 and TRBJ1-5, with unresolved D. The sequenced sample was blood. CDR3 nucleotides: TGTGCCAGCAGTTGGCAAGCTGGTCAGCCCCAGCATTTT. Translated, it gives CASSWQAGQPQHF.